This record looks at one TCR beta chain sequence and its context. CDR3 length: 14 amino acids. Germline values: CDR1 SGHTA, CDR2 FQGTGA. Trimming stripped 10 bases from V and 10 bases from J, with 23 bases between. These data belong to a study of control samples from healthy donors and cancer patients. Data came from immunoSEQ multiplex PCR; TCRdb stores just in-frame clones and leaves some out. The sample records 170,000 or so clones, around 87% being singletons. This chain joins TRBV7-3 and TRBJ2-1; D might be TRBD1 (6 bases). This TCR came from a woman between 50 and 59 years old in good health. Sequencing was carried out using blood. The CDR3 region has the DNA TGTGCCACCCGTAACAGGGATCAACACCCAGAGCAGTTCTTC. It specifies CATRNRDQHPEQFF.